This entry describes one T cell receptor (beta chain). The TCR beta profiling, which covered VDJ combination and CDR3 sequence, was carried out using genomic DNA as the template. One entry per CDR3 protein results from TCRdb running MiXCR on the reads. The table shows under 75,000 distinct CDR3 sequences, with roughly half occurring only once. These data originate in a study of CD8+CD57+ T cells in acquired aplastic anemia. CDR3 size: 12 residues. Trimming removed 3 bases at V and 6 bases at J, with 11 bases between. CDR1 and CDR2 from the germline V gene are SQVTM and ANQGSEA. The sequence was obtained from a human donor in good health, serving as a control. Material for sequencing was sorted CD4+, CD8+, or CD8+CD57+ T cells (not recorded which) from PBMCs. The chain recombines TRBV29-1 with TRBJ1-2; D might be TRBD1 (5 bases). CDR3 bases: TGCAGCGTTGAGGAACAGGACGATGGCTACACCTTC. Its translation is CSVEEQDDGYTF.